A selection of T cell receptor beta chains follows, all from one sample in a study of PD-L1 blockade in urothelial cancer. Using immunoSEQ multiplex PCR, the repertoire was profiled, and TCRdb retains in-frame clones only, with some absent. The profile covers about 91,000 clones, with 70% to 90% appearing a single time and around 8% taken by the ten largest. This specimen was PBMCs, taken around atezolizumab (anti-PD-L1) treatment. These TCRs come from a man between 65 and 80 years old with urothelial cancer. The CDR3 runs from the conserved cysteine through the conserved F or W.

CDR3aa: CASSLTLAGTVGTDTQYF
v_gene: TRBV27

CDR3aa: CASNSAVGGRRDTQYF
v_gene: TRBV19

CDR3aa: CASSLYGGGPDTQYF
v_gene: TRBV5-1

CDR3aa: CASRSPRVYEQYF
v_gene: TRBV10-2

CDR3aa: CAWRVSGSLETQYF
v_gene: TRBV30

CDR3aa: CASSPLPELAGGFDNEQFF
v_gene: TRBV7-9

CDR3aa: CASRARTGDVDEQFF
v_gene: TRBV2

CDR3aa: CASRVGTSGGNEQFF
v_gene: TRBV4-1

CDR3aa: CASSLSGGQTGELFF
v_gene: TRBV5-1

CDR3aa: CASSRDYSDTQYF
v_gene: TRBV6-4

CDR3aa: CASSLLSGTTVGAQYF
v_gene: TRBV9

CDR3aa: CASSEAGDNEQFF
v_gene: TRBV6-1

CDR3aa: CASSFSGLDNEQFF
v_gene: TRBV7-3

CDR3aa: CASSPARLANTGELFF
v_gene: TRBV9

CDR3aa: CASSEQGGEKLFF
v_gene: TRBV2

CDR3aa: CASSLVRLAVYEQYF
v_gene: TRBV28